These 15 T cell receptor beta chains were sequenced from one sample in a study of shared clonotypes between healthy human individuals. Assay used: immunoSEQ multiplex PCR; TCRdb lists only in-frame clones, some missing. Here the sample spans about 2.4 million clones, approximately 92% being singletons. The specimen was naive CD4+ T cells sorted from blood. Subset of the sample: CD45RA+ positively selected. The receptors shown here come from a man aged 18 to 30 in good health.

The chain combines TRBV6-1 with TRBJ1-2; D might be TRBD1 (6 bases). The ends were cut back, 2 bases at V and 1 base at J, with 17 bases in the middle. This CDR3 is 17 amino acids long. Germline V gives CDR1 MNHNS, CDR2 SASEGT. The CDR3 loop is CASSESRAGGNNYGYTF. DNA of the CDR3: TGTGCCAGCAGTGAATCCCGGGCCGGGGGCAATAACTATGGCTACACCTTC.

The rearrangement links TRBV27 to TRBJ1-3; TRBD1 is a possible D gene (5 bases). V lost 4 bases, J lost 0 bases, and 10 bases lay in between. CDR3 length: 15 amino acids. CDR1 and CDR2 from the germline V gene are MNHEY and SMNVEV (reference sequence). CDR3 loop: CASSSGPISGNTIYF. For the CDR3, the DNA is TGTGCCAGCAGTTCGGGACCAATCTCTGGAAACACCATATATTTT.

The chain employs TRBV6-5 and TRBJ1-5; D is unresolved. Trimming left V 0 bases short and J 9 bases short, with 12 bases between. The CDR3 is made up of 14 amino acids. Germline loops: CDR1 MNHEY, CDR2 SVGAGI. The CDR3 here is CASSYSPGFGPQHF. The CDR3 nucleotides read TGTGCCAGCAGTTACTCCCCTGGCTTTGGGCCCCAGCATTTT.

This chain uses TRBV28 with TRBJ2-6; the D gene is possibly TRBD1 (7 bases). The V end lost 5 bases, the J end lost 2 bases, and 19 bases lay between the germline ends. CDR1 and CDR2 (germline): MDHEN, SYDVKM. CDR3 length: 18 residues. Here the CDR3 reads CASSPSGGGRAGANVLTF. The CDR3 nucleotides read TGTGCCAGCAGTCCGAGTGGAGGGGGCAGAGCTGGGGCCAACGTCCTGACTTTC.

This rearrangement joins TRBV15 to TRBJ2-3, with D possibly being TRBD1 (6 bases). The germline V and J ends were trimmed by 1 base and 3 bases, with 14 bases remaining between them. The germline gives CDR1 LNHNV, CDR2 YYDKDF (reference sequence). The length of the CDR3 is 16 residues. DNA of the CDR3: TGTGCCACCAGCAGAGGTACAGGGTCGGGGACAGATACGCAGTATTTT. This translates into CATSRGTGSGTDTQYF.

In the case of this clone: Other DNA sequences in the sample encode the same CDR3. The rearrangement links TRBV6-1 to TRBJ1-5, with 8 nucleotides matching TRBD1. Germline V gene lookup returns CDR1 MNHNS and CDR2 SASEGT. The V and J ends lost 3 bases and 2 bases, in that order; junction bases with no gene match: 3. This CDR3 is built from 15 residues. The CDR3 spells CASSDPTGGNQPQHF. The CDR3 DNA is TGTGCCAGCAGTGACCCGACAGGGGGCAATCAGCCCCAGCATTTT.

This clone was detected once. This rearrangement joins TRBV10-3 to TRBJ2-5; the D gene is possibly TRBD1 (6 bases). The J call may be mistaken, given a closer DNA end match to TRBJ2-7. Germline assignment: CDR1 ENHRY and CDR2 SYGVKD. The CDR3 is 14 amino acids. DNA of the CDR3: TGTGCCATCAGCCGGGACACACGGACCTACGAGCAGTACTTC. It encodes CAISRDTRTYEQYF.

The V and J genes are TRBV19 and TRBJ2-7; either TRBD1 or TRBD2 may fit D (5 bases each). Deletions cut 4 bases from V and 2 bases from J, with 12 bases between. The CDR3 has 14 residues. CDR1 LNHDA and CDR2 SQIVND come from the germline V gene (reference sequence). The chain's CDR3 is CASSTRDGPYEQYF. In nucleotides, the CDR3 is TGTGCCAGTAGTACCAGGGACGGTCCCTACGAGCAGTACTTC. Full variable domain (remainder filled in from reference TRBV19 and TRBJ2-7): DGGITQSPKYLFRKEGQNVTLSCEQNLNHDAMYWYRQDPGQGLRLIYYSQIVNDFQKGDIAEGYSVSREKKESFPLTVTSAQKNPTAFYLCASSTRDGPYEQYFGPGTRLTVT.

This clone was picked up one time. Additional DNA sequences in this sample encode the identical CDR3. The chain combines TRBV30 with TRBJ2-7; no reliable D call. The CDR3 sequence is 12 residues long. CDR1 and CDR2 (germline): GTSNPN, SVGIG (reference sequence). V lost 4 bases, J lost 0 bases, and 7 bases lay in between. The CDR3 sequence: CAWTGSSYEQYF. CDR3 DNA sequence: TGTGCCTGGACGGGTAGCTCCTACGAGCAGTACTTC.

CDR3 protein: CASSGDRGIMNYGYTF. CDR3 sequence (DNA): TGTGCCAGCAGTGGGGACAGGGGGATTATGAACTATGGCTACACCTTC. The chain links TRBV2 to TRBJ1-2, with 11 bases lining up with TRBD1. J lost 2 bases, V lost 4 bases, and 6 bases had no gene match. The length of the CDR3 is 16 residues. The germline V gene encodes CDR1 SNHLY and CDR2 FYNNEI.

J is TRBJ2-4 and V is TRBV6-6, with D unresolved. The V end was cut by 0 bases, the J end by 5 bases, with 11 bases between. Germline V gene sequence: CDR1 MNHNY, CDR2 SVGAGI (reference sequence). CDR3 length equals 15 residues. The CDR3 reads CASSYSALQENIQYF. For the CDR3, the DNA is TGTGCCAGCAGTTACTCCGCGCTACAAGAAAACATTCAGTACTTC.

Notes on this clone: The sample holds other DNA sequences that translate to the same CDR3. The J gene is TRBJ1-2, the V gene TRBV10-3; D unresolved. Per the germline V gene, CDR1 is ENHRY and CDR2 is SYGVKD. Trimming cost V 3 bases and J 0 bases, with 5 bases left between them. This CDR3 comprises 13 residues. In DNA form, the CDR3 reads TGTGCCATCAGTGAAGGTGCTAACTATGGCTACACCTTC. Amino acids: CAISEGANYGYTF.

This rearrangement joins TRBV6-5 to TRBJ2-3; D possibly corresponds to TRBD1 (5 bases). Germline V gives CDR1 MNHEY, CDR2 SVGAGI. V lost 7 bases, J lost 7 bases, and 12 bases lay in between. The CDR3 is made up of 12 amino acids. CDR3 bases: TGTGCCAGCAACCGACCAGGGAATACGCAGTATTTT. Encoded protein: CASNRPGNTQYF.

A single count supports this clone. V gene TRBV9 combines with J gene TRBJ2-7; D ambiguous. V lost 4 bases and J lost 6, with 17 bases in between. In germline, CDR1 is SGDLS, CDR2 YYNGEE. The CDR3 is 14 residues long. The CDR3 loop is CASSRDPVPLEQYF. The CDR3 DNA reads TGTGCCAGCAGCCGCGATCCAGTACCCCTCGAGCAGTACTTC.

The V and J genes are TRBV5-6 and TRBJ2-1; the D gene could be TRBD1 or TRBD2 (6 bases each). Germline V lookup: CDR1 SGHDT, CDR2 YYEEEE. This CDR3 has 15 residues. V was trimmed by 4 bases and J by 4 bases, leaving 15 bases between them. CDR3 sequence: CASSISGGGYNEQFF. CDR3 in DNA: TGTGCCAGCAGCATTAGCGGAGGGGGGTACAATGAGCAGTTCTTC. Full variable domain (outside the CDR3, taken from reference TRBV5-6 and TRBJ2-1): DAGVTQSPTHLIKTRGQQVTLRCSPKSGHDTVSWYQQALGQGPQFIFQYYEEEERQRGNFPDRFSGHQFPNYSSELNVNALLLGDSALYLCASSISGGGYNEQFFGPGTRLTVL.